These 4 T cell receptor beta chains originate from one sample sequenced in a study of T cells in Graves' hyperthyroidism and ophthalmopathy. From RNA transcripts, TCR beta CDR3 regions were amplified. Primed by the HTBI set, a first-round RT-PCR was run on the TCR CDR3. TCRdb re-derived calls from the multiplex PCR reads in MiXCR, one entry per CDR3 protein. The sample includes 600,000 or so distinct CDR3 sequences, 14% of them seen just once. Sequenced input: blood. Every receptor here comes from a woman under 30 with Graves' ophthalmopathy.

CDR3 nucleotides: TGTGCCTGGAGTAGGCCAGGGTTGGATGAGCAGTTCTTC. It translates to CAWSRPGLDEQFF. The chain recombines TRBV30 with TRBJ2-1; TRBD1 is a possible D gene (5 bases). V dropped 2 bases and J dropped 8 bases, with 13 bases sitting between them. The CDR3 runs to 13 residues. The germline V gene encodes CDR1 GTSNPN and CDR2 SVGIG (reference sequence).

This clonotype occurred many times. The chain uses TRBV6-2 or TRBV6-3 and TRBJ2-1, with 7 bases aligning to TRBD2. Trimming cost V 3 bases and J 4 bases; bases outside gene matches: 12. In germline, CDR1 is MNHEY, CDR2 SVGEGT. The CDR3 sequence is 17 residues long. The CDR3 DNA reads TGTGCCAGCAGTTATCCCCTGGGCGGGAGTCTGTACAATGAGCAGTTCTTC. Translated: CASSYPLGGSLYNEQFF.

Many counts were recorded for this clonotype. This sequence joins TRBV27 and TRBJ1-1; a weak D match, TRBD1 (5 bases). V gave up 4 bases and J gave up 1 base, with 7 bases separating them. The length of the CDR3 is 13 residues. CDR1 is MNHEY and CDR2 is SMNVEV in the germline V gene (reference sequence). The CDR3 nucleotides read TGTGCCAGCAGTTCGACAGCGAACACTGAAGCTTTCTTT. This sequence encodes CASSSTANTEAFF.

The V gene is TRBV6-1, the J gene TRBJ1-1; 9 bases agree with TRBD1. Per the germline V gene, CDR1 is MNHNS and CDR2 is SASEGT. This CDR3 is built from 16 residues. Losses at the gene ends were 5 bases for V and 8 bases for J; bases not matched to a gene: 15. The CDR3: CASSSATGGGGQEAFF. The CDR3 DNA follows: TGTGCCAGCAGTAGCGCCACAGGGGGCGGAGGCCAGGAAGCTTTCTTT.